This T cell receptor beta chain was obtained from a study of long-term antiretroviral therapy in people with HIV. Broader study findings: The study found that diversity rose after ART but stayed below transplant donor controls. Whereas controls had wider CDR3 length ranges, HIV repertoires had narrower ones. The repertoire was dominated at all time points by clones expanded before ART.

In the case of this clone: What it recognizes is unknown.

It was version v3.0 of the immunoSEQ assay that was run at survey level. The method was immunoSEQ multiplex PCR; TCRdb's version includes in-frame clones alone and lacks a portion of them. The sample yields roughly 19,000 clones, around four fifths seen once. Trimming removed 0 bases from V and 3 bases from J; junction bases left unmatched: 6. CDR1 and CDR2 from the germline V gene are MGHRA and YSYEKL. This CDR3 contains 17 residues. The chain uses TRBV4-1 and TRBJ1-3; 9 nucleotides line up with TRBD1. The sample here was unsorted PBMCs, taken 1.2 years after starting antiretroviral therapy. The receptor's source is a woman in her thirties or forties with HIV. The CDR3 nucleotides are TGCGCCAGCAGCCAAGATAAAGGGGACAGGGTTGGAAACACCATATATTTT. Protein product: CASSQDKGDRVGNTIYF.